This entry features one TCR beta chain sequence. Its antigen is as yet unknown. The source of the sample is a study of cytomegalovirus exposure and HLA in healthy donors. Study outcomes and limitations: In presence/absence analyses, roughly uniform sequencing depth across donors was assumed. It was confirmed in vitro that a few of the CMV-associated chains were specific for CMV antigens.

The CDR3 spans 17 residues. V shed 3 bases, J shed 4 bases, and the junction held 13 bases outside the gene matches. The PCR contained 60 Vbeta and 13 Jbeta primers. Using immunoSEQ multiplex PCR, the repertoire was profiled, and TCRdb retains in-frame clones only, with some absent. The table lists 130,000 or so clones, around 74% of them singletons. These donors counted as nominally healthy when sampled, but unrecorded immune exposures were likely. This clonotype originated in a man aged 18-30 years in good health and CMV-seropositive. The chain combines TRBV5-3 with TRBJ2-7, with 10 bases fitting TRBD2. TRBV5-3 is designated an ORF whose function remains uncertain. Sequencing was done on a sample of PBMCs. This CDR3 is CARSWILLAGKIYEQYF. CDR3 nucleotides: TGTGCCAGAAGCTGGATCCTACTAGCGGGGAAGATATACGAGCAGTACTTC.